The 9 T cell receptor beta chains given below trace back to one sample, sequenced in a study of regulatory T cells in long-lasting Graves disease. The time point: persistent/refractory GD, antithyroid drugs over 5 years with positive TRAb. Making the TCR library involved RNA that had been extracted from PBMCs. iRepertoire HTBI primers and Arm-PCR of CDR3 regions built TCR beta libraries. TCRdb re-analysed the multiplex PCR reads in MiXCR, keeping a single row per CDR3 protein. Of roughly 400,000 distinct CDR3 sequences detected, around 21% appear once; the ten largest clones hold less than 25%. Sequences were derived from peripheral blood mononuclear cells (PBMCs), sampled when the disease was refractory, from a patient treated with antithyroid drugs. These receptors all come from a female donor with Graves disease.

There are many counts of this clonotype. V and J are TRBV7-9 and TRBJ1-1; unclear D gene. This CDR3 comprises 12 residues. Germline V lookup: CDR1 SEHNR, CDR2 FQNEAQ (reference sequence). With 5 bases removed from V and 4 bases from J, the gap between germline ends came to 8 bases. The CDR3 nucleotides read TGTGCCAGCAGCCTTAGTAGCACTGAAGCTTTCTTT. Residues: CASSLSSTEAFF. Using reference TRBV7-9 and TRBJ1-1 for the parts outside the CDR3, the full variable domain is DTGVSQNPRHKITKRGQNVTFRCDPISEHNRLYWYRQTLGQGPEFLTYFQNEAQLEKSRLLSDRFSAERPKGSFSTLEIQRTEQGDSAMYLCASSLSSTEAFFGQGTRLTVV.

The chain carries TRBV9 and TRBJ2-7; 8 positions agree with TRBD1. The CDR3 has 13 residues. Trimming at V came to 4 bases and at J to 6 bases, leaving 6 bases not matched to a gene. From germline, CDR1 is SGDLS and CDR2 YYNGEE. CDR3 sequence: CASSIGQGSEQYF. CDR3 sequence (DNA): TGTGCCAGCAGCATCGGACAGGGAAGCGAGCAGTACTTC.

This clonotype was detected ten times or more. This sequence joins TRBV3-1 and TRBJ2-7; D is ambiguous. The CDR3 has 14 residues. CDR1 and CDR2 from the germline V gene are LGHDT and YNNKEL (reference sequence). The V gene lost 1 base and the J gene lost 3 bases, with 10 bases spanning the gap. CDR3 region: CASSQVVSLYEQYF. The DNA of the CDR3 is TGTGCCAGCAGCCAAGTTGTCAGCCTCTACGAGCAGTACTTC.

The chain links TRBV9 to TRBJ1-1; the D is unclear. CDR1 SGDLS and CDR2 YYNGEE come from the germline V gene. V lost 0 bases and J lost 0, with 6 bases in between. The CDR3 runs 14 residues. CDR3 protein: CASSVGWVNTEAFF. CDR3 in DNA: TGTGCCAGCAGCGTAGGGTGGGTGAACACTGAAGCTTTCTTT.

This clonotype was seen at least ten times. The CDR3, as DNA: TGTGCCAGCTCACTGGACAGGGGAGGAGGTCAACCCCAGCATTTT. Amino acid sequence: CASSLDRGGGQPQHF. V gene TRBV18 combines with J gene TRBJ1-5; 9 bases map to TRBD1. CDR3 size: 15 residues. Per germline, CDR1 KGHSH and CDR2 LQKENI. V gave up 4 bases and J gave up 10 bases; unmatched junction bases: 11.

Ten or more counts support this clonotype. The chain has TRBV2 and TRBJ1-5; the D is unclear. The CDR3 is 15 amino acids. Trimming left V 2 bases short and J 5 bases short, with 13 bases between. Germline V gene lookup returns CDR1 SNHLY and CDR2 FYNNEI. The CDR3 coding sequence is TGTGCCAGCAGTGAAATCGGGGTATCAGATCAGCCCCAGCATTTT. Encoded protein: CASSEIGVSDQPQHF.

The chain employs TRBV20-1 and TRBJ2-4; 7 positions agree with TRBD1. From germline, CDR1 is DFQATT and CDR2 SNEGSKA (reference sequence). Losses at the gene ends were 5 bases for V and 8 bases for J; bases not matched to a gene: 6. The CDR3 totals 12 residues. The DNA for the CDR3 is TGCAGTGCTCTCGACAGGGCAGACATTCAGTACTTC. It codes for CSALDRADIQYF.

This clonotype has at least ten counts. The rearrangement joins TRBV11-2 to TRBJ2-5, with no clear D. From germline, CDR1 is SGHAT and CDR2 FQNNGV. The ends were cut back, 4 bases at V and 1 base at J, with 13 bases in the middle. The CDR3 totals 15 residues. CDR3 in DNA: TGTGCCAGCAGCTCCTCAGCCGCACTCCAAGAGACCCAGTACTTC. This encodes CASSSSAALQETQYF.

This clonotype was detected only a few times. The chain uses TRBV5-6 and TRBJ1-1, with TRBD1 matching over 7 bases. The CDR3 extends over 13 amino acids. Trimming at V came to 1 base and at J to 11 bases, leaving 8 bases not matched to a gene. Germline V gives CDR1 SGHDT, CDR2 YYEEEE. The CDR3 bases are TGTGCCAGCAGCTTGAAGTTGCGCAGGGGGGCTTTCTTT. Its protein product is CASSLKLRRGAFF. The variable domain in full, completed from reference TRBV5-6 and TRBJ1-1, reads DAGVTQSPTHLIKTRGQQVTLRCSPKSGHDTVSWYQQALGQGPQFIFQYYEEEERQRGNFPDRFSGHQFPNYSSELNVNALLLGDSALYLCASSLKLRRGAFFGQGTRLTVV.